A single sample gave rise to the 30 T cell receptor beta chains below, sequenced in a study of cytotoxic CD8 clonotypes in ibrutinib-treated CLL (dated by TCRdb to about 2021). Preparation of the library involved the immunoSEQ multiplex PCR assay. Here the immuneACCESS table is served through TCRdb, limited to in-frame sequences with V and J called. Missing clones are a known gap in these copies; in checked studies unresolved V genes cover under half, and the rest lacks a known reason. This sample is represented by approximately 80,000 clones; roughly 86% of them were singletons. The ten largest clones represent about 5.8% of the sample. Sequences were derived from PBMCs, sampled before ibrutinib treatment. The receptors were sampled from a human donor with chronic lymphocytic leukemia.

The rearrangement links TRBV7-9 to TRBJ2-4; a weak D match, TRBD2 (6 bases). The CDR3 extends over 17 amino acids. The V gene's germline CDR1 is SEHNR and CDR2 FQNEAQ (reference sequence). Trimming removed 5 bases from V and 2 bases from J, with 19 bases in between. CDR3 in amino acids: CASSTTSRRATKNIQYF. The CDR3 DNA reads as TGTGCCAGCAGCACAACCTCGCGGAGGGCCACCAAAAACATTCAGTACTTC. The entire variable domain, with the rest obtained from reference TRBV7-9 and TRBJ2-4, is as follows: DTGVSQNPRHKITKRGQNVTFRCDPISEHNRLYWYRQTLGQGPEFLTYFQNEAQLEKSRLLSDRFSAERPKGSFSTLEIQRTEQGDSAMYLCASSTTSRRATKNIQYFGAGTRLSVL.

The rearrangement joins TRBV5-4 to TRBJ2-1, with a tentative D call TRBD2 (6 bases). Per germline, CDR1 SGHNT and CDR2 YYREEE (reference sequence). This CDR3 comprises 15 residues. Trimming left V 2 bases short and J 8 bases short, with 17 bases between. CDR3 bases: TGTGCCAGCAGCTTTGGAGGGGCGACGATGGATGAGCAGTTCTTC. Amino acids: CASSFGGATMDEQFF.

The chain has TRBV4-1 and TRBJ2-1, with D uncertain. V was trimmed by 1 base and J by 0 bases, leaving 16 bases between them. The germline V gene has CDR1 MGHRA and CDR2 YSYEKL. The CDR3 is 18 residues long. Here the CDR3 reads CASSQVVPTAYSYNEQFF. The CDR3 DNA is TGCGCCAGCAGCCAAGTTGTTCCCACAGCCTACTCCTACAATGAGCAGTTCTTC.

The chain is built from TRBV10-3 and TRBJ2-3, with a weak D call TRBD2 (6 bases). The length of the CDR3 is 14 residues. Germline V gives CDR1 ENHRY, CDR2 SYGVKD. Trimming took 2 bases from V and 0 from J, leaving 6 bases between them. CDR3 nucleotide sequence: TGTGCCATCAGTGAGGGGGGGAGCACAGATACGCAGTATTTT. It yields the protein CAISEGGSTDTQYF.

The J gene is TRBJ2-7, the V gene TRBV29-1; TRBD1 aligns across 9 bases. Germline CDR1 reads SQVTM; CDR2 reads ANQGSEA. The CDR3 has 13 amino acids. Trimming took 7 bases from V and 0 from J; bases not matched to a gene: 4. CDR3 bases: TGCAGCGGTGGACAGGGGAGCTCCTACGAGCAGTACTTC. This sequence encodes CSGGQGSSYEQYF.

The chain carries TRBV27 and TRBJ2-3; 12 bases match TRBD2. Germline CDR1 is MNHEY and CDR2 is SMNVEV (reference sequence). The CDR3 sequence is 16 residues long. V trimming: 4 bases; J trimming: 6 bases; junction bases outside the gene matches: 8. CDR3 residues: CASSSSGRALPDTQYF. In DNA form, the CDR3 reads TGTGCCAGCAGTTCTAGCGGGAGGGCCCTACCGGATACGCAGTATTTT.

The genes are TRBV2 and TRBJ2-1, with D unclear. Trimming left V 5 bases short and J 5 bases short, with 13 bases between. Germline assignment: CDR1 SNHLY and CDR2 FYNNEI. This CDR3 comprises 14 residues. CDR3 sequence: CASSPMRTDNEQFF. The CDR3 DNA is TGTGCCAGCAGTCCAATGAGGACGGACAATGAGCAGTTCTTC. The full variable domain, its missing parts supplied by reference TRBV2 and TRBJ2-1, is EPEVTQTPSHQVTQMGQEVILRCVPISNHLYFYWYRQILGQKVEFLVSFYNNEISEKSEIFDDQFSVERPDGSNFTLKIRSTKLEDSAMYFCASSPMRTDNEQFFGPGTRLTVL.

For this clone: Other DNA variants within this sample encode the same CDR3. V usage is TRBV7-9 and J usage is TRBJ1-5; D possibly corresponds to TRBD1 (6 bases). The CDR3 contains 14 residues. Germline CDR1 reads SEHNR; CDR2 reads FQNEAQ (reference sequence). V dropped 5 bases and J dropped 4 bases, with 12 bases sitting between them. The CDR3 region is CASSLGQRNQPQHF. CDR3 nucleotide sequence: TGTGCCAGCAGCCTCGGACAGAGAAATCAGCCCCAGCATTTT. Variable domain in full (rest from reference TRBV7-9 and TRBJ1-5): DTGVSQNPRHKITKRGQNVTFRCDPISEHNRLYWYRQTLGQGPEFLTYFQNEAQLEKSRLLSDRFSAERPKGSFSTLEIQRTEQGDSAMYLCASSLGQRNQPQHFGDGTRLSIL.

This chain links TRBV10-1 with TRBJ2-7; 8 bases line up with TRBD1. After removal of 6 bases from V and 6 bases from J, the junction contained 4 bases not matched to a gene. Per germline, CDR1 WNHNN and CDR2 SYGVQD (reference sequence). The CDR3 totals 12 residues. The CDR3 DNA sequence: TGCGCCAGCAGGGACAGGGATCTCGAGCAGTACTTC. Its translation: CASRDRDLEQYF.

The rearrangement links TRBV5-1 to TRBJ2-7; 9 nucleotides align to TRBD1. CDR3 size: 14 residues. Trimming at V came to 3 bases and at J to 7 bases, leaving 8 bases not matched to a gene. From germline, CDR1 is SGHRS and CDR2 YFSETQ. The CDR3 nucleotides are TGCGCCAGCAGCTCTGCACAGGGGGCATGGGAGCAGTACTTC. It yields the protein CASSSAQGAWEQYF.

This chain links TRBV5-6 with TRBJ2-3, with D possibly matching TRBD2 (5 bases). In germline, CDR1 is SGHDT, CDR2 YYEEEE. V was shortened by 3 bases and J by 2 bases, with 13 bases between the two germline ends. The length of the CDR3 is 15 residues. Here the CDR3 DNA reads TGTGCCAGCAGCTACGTGGGAGTCTCCACAGATACGCAGTATTTT. Translation gives CASSYVGVSTDTQYF. Looking up the rest from reference TRBV5-6 and TRBJ2-3 gives the full variable domain: DAGVTQSPTHLIKTRGQQVTLRCSPKSGHDTVSWYQQALGQGPQFIFQYYEEEERQRGNFPDRFSGHQFPNYSSELNVNALLLGDSALYLCASSYVGVSTDTQYFGPGTRLTVL.

This sequence joins TRBV7-9 and TRBJ1-4; TRBD1 matches at 9 bases. There are 15 residues in the CDR3. CDR1 and CDR2 (germline): SEHNR, FQNEAQ (reference sequence). Trimming took 1 base from V and 5 from J; bases not matched to a gene: 2. The CDR3 nucleotides read TGTGCCAGCAGCTTAGTTGGGACAGGGAATGAAAAACTGTTTTTT. It specifies CASSLVGTGNEKLFF.

The chain recombines TRBV5-6 with TRBJ2-1; maybe TRBD2 (6 bases). Germline values: CDR1 SGHDT, CDR2 YYEEEE. Trimming stripped 6 bases from V and 3 bases from J, with 19 bases between. The CDR3 has 16 amino acids. CDR3 sequence (DNA): TGTGCCAGCACCCCCTCCGGGAGTTTGCGCTACAATGAGCAGTTCTTC. Residues: CASTPSGSLRYNEQFF. Looking up the rest from reference TRBV5-6 and TRBJ2-1 gives the full variable domain: DAGVTQSPTHLIKTRGQQVTLRCSPKSGHDTVSWYQQALGQGPQFIFQYYEEEERQRGNFPDRFSGHQFPNYSSELNVNALLLGDSALYLCASTPSGSLRYNEQFFGPGTRLTVL.

This clone was found a few times. The chain carries TRBV6-7 and TRBJ1-3, with a weak D call TRBD1 (6 bases). TRBV6-7 is an ORF, with its function uncertain. The CDR3 consists of 19 residues. Trimming took 2 bases from V and 0 from J, leaving 20 bases between them. The CDR3 loop reads CASSYGTPSSLFSGNTIYF. CDR3 in DNA: TGTGCCAGCAGTTACGGGACACCAAGCAGCCTGTTCTCTGGAAACACCATATATTTT.

This chain uses TRBV28 with TRBJ1-3; tentative D call: TRBD1 (6 bases). Trimming left V 0 bases short and J 2 bases short, with 11 bases between. This CDR3 is built from 16 residues. The germline gives CDR1 MDHEN, CDR2 SYDVKM. CDR3 residues: CASSLWTGAAGNTIYF. The DNA for the CDR3 is TGTGCCAGCAGTTTATGGACGGGGGCAGCTGGAAACACCATATATTTT.

V usage is TRBV2 and J usage is TRBJ1-2, with 9 bases identical to TRBD1. Germline V gene data show CDR1 as SNHLY and CDR2 as FYNNEI. The CDR3 loop spans 18 amino acids. V trimming: 0 bases; J trimming: 4 bases; junction bases outside the gene matches: 12. The chain's CDR3 is CASSEARVGQGFGYGYTF. The CDR3, as DNA: TGTGCCAGCAGTGAAGCAAGGGTGGGACAGGGATTCGGCTATGGCTACACCTTC.

This clone occurred once. This sequence joins TRBV4-2 and TRBJ1-1; D remains ambiguous. This CDR3 has 15 residues. Trimming removed 3 bases from V and 2 bases from J, with 13 bases in between. Germline CDR1 and CDR2: LGHNA and YNFKEQ. CDR3 in amino acids: CASSQATAINTEAFF. The CDR3 bases are TGTGCCAGCAGCCAGGCTACAGCCATAAACACTGAAGCTTTCTTT.

The V and J genes are TRBV19 and TRBJ1-2; D ambiguous. Trimming cost V 7 bases and J 5 bases, with 14 bases left between them. This CDR3 spans 13 amino acids. Germline CDR1 and CDR2: LNHDA and SQIVND (reference sequence). As DNA, the CDR3 is TGTGCCAGTACCAGACACCGGTTTTATGGCTACACCTTC. It yields the protein CASTRHRFYGYTF.

The chain joins TRBV7-3 to TRBJ2-7, with 7 bases identical to TRBD2. The ends lost 5 bases at V and 1 base at J; junction bases unmatched: 5. Germline V gene lookup returns CDR1 SGHTA and CDR2 FQGTGA. This CDR3 spans 14 amino acids. The CDR3 reads CASSATGGSYEQYF. CDR3 DNA sequence: TGTGCCAGCAGCGCCACGGGGGGATCCTACGAGCAGTACTTC.

This clone was picked up a small number of times. The V and J genes are TRBV27 and TRBJ2-4; no reliable D call. Trimming shortened V by 3 bases and J by 7 bases, and 16 bases separated the two germline ends. CDR1 and CDR2 from the germline V gene are MNHEY and SMNVEV (reference sequence). The CDR3 runs to 15 residues. CDR3 DNA sequence: TGTGCCAGCAGTTTGTTTGCGTTAGGTGGTAACATTCAGTACTTC. Amino acids: CASSLFALGGNIQYF.

The chain is built from TRBV28 and TRBJ1-2; no firm D call. This CDR3 is built from 14 residues. Germline V CDR1 and CDR2: MDHEN, SYDVKM. The V end was cut by 3 bases, the J end by 4 bases, with 12 bases between. CDR3 coding DNA: TGTGCCAGCAGTTTGGTGGACGGCTTCTATGGCTACACCTTC. As protein: CASSLVDGFYGYTF.

Only a few counts were recorded for this clone. J is TRBJ2-3 and V is TRBV27; no definite D call. The germline gives CDR1 MNHEY, CDR2 SMNVEV (reference sequence). V was cut by 0 bases and J by 2 bases, with 9 bases left in between. The CDR3 has 15 residues. DNA for the CDR3: TGTGCCAGCAGTTTATCTCCAGCGAACACAGATACGCAGTATTTT. Encoded protein: CASSLSPANTDTQYF.

This chain links TRBV9 with TRBJ2-3, with TRBD2 matching over 8 bases. The CDR3 has 16 amino acids. Germline CDR1 and CDR2: SGDLS and YYNGEE. Trimming took 0 bases from V and 3 from J; bases not matched to a gene: 6. DNA of the CDR3: TGTGCCAGCAGCGTAGACAGCGGGAGTTGGACAGATACGCAGTATTTT. Its protein is CASSVDSGSWTDTQYF.

The V call is TRBV29-1, the J call TRBJ1-1; D gene ambiguous. Trimming pared 4 bases from V and 3 bases from J, leaving 12 bases between. Looked up from germline, CDR1 is SQVTM and CDR2 is ANQGSEA. The CDR3 is 13 amino acids. CDR3 residues: CSVGTDDDTEAFF. The CDR3 DNA is TGCAGCGTTGGTACAGACGATGACACTGAAGCTTTCTTT. Full variable domain (outside the CDR3, taken from reference TRBV29-1 and TRBJ1-1): SAVISQKPSRDICQRGTSLTIQCQVDSQVTMMFWYRQQPGQSLTLIATANQGSEATYESGFVIDKFPISRPNLTFSTLTVSNMSPEDSSIYLCSVGTDDDTEAFFGQGTRLTVV.

The rearrangement links TRBV7-3 to TRBJ2-1, with TRBD2 identical over 9 bases. With 4 bases clipped from V and 0 bases from J, the junction kept 16 bases outside the gene matches. Per germline, CDR1 SGHTA and CDR2 FQGTGA. CDR3 length: 20 residues. CDR3 in amino acids: CASSSPGLAGPRSSYNEQFF. The DNA of the CDR3 is TGTGCCAGCAGCTCGCCGGGACTAGCTGGGCCCAGGAGCTCCTACAATGAGCAGTTCTTC.

The rearrangement links TRBV19 to TRBJ1-5, with a tentative D call TRBD1 (6 bases). V lost 7 bases, J lost 6 bases, and 10 bases lay in between. Looked up from germline, CDR1 is LNHDA and CDR2 is SQIVND (reference sequence). The CDR3 length is 12 residues. The DNA of the CDR3 is TGTGCCAGTACACAGGGTCGTCAGCCCCAGCATTTT. Its translation is CASTQGRQPQHF.

The rearrangement uses TRBV19 and TRBJ1-5; D uncertain. The V gene lost 7 bases and the J gene lost 1 base, with 11 bases spanning the gap. Germline V gives CDR1 LNHDA, CDR2 SQIVND (reference sequence). This CDR3 has 14 residues. CDR3 DNA sequence: TGTGCCAGTATCGGGCGGCCCAGCAATCAGCCCCAGCATTTT. Its translation is CASIGRPSNQPQHF.

The chain links TRBV29-1 to TRBJ2-5; D unresolved. The V gene's germline CDR1 is SQVTM and CDR2 ANQGSEA. The CDR3 totals 14 residues. Trimming pared 7 bases from V and 5 bases from J, leaving 20 bases between. CDR3 coding DNA: TGCAGCGCTGATACGCGTACCCCGGAGGAGACCCAGTACTTC. The encoded protein is CSADTRTPEETQYF.

V gene TRBV28 combines with J gene TRBJ1-2; TRBD1 aligns across 8 bases. Germline loops: CDR1 MDHEN, CDR2 SYDVKM. The J segment lost 5 bases and the V segment lost 6 bases, leaving 11 bases of the junction unmatched. There are 15 residues in the CDR3. This CDR3 is CASRRTGSLIYGYTF. In DNA form, the CDR3 reads TGTGCCAGCAGACGGACAGGGTCATTGATATATGGCTACACCTTC.

V gene TRBV2 combines with J gene TRBJ1-1; 8 nucleotides align to TRBD1. CDR1 and CDR2 from the germline V gene are SNHLY and FYNNEI. There are 14 residues in the CDR3. V gave up 7 bases and J gave up 3 bases; unmatched junction bases: 7. This CDR3 reads CASIGQGLHTEAFF. DNA of the CDR3: TGTGCCAGCATAGGACAGGGCCTTCACACTGAAGCTTTCTTT.